This TCR beta chain was captured by sequencing in a study of cytomegalovirus exposure and HLA in healthy donors. Study information: There were 90 million to 140 million unique TCR beta sequences, drawn from approximately 190 million T cells, in an earlier analysis. For the 300 to 400 genotyped donors, more than 65% fell within the Caucasian-associated ancestry cluster. Whole-study results and caveats: Researchers reported in a later analysis that a missense DCLRE1C variant was tied to TCR beta V- and J-gene trimming.

J gave up 6 bases and V 4 bases, and 3 bases lay outside the gene matches. CDR1 is SGHDT and CDR2 is YYEEEE in the germline V gene. The CDR3 has 14 residues. This clone was detected once. Its antigen is undetermined. PCR involved 60 Vbeta and 13 Jbeta primers. TCRdb's copy holds only in-frame clones and misses some; the assay was immunoSEQ multiplex PCR. This table has about 60,000 clones, around 80% appearing once. Whereas donors were nominally healthy upon sampling, unrecorded immune exposures were probable. This chain uses TRBV5-6 with TRBJ2-7; TRBD2 aligns across 14 bases. This clonotype was obtained from a woman aged 25 to 39 in good health and CMV-seronegative. Sequenced input: PBMCs. Here the CDR3 DNA reads TGTGCCAGCAGCCCGGGACTAGCGGGAGCCGAGCAGTACTTC. Translated, it gives CASSPGLAGAEQYF.